The source of this TCR beta chain is a study of molecular identifiers for immune sequencing clone quantification. The study, taken as a whole, reports: Clones that had above 20 RNA copies took up over 97% of effector molecules but under 1% in naive cells.

Points on this clonotype: Its antigen is unknown.

CDR1 and CDR2 from the germline V gene are SEHNR and FQNEAQ (reference sequence). This CDR3 has 15 residues. Trimming took 5 bases from V and 2 from J, leaving 13 bases between them. Via MiXCR, TCRdb re-called the PCR reads, giving one row per CDR3 protein. Here the sample spans over 600,000 distinct CDR3 sequences, 15% to 20% being singletons. Sequenced input: naive CD8+ T cells from blood, with Jurkat cell RNA spiked in. Indicated subset: FACS-sorted CD8+CD4-CCR7+CD45RA+ naive T cells. The sequence came from a human donor in good health. Some libraries in this study had Jurkat cell RNA spiked in. This rearrangement joins TRBV7-9 to TRBJ2-1; D gene uncertain. The CDR3 protein is CASSPPFRPYNEQFF. The CDR3 DNA is TGTGCCAGCAGCCCACCCTTTAGGCCCTACAATGAGCAGTTCTTC.